Below, one T cell receptor beta chain is given with its context. This sample is drawn from a study of blood T cell repertoires in COVID-19. The method was immunoSEQ multiplex PCR; TCRdb's version includes in-frame clones alone and lacks a portion of them. The table shows over 45,000 clones, with 87% occurring only once. V lost 3 bases, J lost 1 base, and 11 bases stayed unmatched. The CDR3 sequence is 19 residues long. Germline V lookup: CDR1 KGHDR, CDR2 SFDVKD. Sequenced sample: peripheral blood. This sequence was found in a man aged 40-49 years with COVID-19, enrolled during active disease. V is TRBV24-1 and J is TRBJ2-2; 9 nucleotides line up with TRBD1. The CDR3 DNA is TGTGCCACCAGTGATGCCCCGGGACAGGGCCTTCAGAACACCGGGGAGCTGTTTTTT. As protein: CATSDAPGQGLQNTGELFF.